This is a list of T cell receptor beta chains from one sample in a study of blood T cells in healthy people across ages. TCRdb recomputed calls from the 5' RACE reads with MiXCR, one row per CDR3 protein. Among approximately 1.5 million distinct CDR3 sequences, approximately 43% were seen once, and the ten largest hold about 4%. Sequencing was carried out using blood. The receptors were sampled from a woman aged 18-29 years in good health. Both conserved end residues are part of each CDR3. Each record gives: J gene, D gene, V gene, CDR3 length, clone size, CDR3 protein, CDR3 DNA. D genes are given only for firm matches. Where a row states a size, it is once, few, many or the class of an expanded clone; other rows omit it.

>TRBJ2-7|NA|TRBV29-1|11|NA
CSVGGHDEQYF
TGCAGCGTTGGAGGACATGACGAGCAGTACTTC
>TRBJ1-2|NA|TRBV7-2|15|once
CASSPNLGGGYGYTF
TGTGCCAGCAGCCCCAACCTGGGAGGCGGCTATGGCTACACCTTC
>TRBJ2-2|TRBD1|TRBV7-9|20|few
CASSLGPLGDRGQNTGELFF
TGTGCCAGCAGCTTAGGTCCCCTGGGGGACAGGGGGCAGAACACCGGGGAGCTGTTTTTT
>TRBJ1-2|NA|TRBV30|13|few
CAFRRSVGYGYTF
TGTGCCTTCCGGCGCTCCGTGGGCTATGGCTACACCTTC
>TRBJ1-2|NA|TRBV7-9|12|NA
CASSFPASGYTF
TGTGCCAGCAGCTTCCCGGCAAGCGGCTACACCTTC
>TRBJ1-1|TRBD1|TRBV5-1|15|NA
CASSGQTGAATEAFF
TGCGCCAGCAGCGGACAGACAGGGGCGGCTACTGAAGCTTTCTTT
>TRBJ2-1|NA|TRBV4-3|16|NA
CASSSLGVAAYNEQFF
TGCGCCAGCAGCTCACTAGGAGTAGCGGCCTACAATGAGCAGTTCTTC
>TRBJ2-1|NA|TRBV15|16|NA
CATSRDMGASYNEQFF
TGTGCCACCAGCAGAGATATGGGGGCGAGTTACAATGAGCAGTTCTTC
>TRBJ2-1|NA|TRBV7-2|19|few
CASSLSRFRGRGSYNEQFF
TGTGCCAGCAGCTTATCGAGGTTCCGGGGGCGGGGGTCCTACAATGAGCAGTTCTTC
>TRBJ2-1|NA|TRBV6-1|15|NA
CASRGTYSSYNEQFF
TGTGCCAGCAGGGGGACGTACAGCTCCTACAATGAGCAGTTCTTC
>TRBJ1-2|NA|TRBV19|14|NA
CASSVTGTAYGYTF
TGTGCCAGTAGTGTCACAGGGACGGCCTATGGCTACACCTTC
>TRBJ1-4|NA|TRBV9|15|NA
CASSPAGTSGEKLFF
TGTGCCAGCAGCCCCGCCGGGACATCTGGCGAAAAACTGTTTTTT
>TRBJ2-5|TRBD2|TRBV24-1|16|NA
CATSDSGGGAEETQYF
TGTGCCACCAGTGATTCTGGCGGGGGGGCCGAAGAGACCCAGTACTTC
>TRBJ1-1|TRBD1|TRBV4-1|15|NA
CASSHEDRGGTEAFF
TGCGCTAGCAGCCACGAGGACAGGGGAGGCACTGAAGCTTTCTTT
>TRBJ1-4|NA|TRBV7-9|14|few
CASSLVRQNEKLFF
TGTGCCAGCAGCTTAGTAAGACAGAATGAAAAACTGTTTTTT
>TRBJ2-7|TRBD2|TRBV27|13|few
CATSPGTTYEQYF
TGTGCCACATCCCCCGGGACTACCTACGAGCAGTACTTC
>TRBJ2-5|NA|TRBV29-1|9|NA
CSIGAHQYF
TGCAGCATTGGCGCACACCAGTACTTC
>TRBJ2-1|NA|TRBV24-1|12|NA
CATSDPEGPPFF
TGTGCCACCAGTGATCCAGAAGGTCCTCCGTTCTTC
>TRBJ1-2|NA|TRBV6-1|16|NA
CASSEFLGVDINGYTF
TGTGCCAGCAGTGAATTTTTGGGGGTCGATATAAATGGCTACACCTTC
>TRBJ1-2|NA|TRBV7-9|16|NA
CASSSFSGTARGGYTF
TGTGCCAGCAGCTCATTCTCCGGGACGGCCAGGGGTGGCTACACCTTC
>TRBJ2-1|TRBD2|TRBV5-1|14|NA
CASTSDLSYNEQFF
TGCGCCAGTACTAGCGACCTGTCCTACAATGAGCAGTTCTTC
>TRBJ1-2|TRBD1|TRBV7-2|14|many
CASSEGQGYYGYTF
TGTGCCAGCAGCGAGGGACAGGGGTACTATGGCTACACCTTC
>TRBJ1-6|TRBD1|TRBV6-2/TRBV6-3|15|NA
CASSHPQGAKSPLHF
TGTGCCAGCAGCCATCCTCAGGGGGCAAAATCACCCCTCCACTTT
>TRBJ2-7|TRBD1|TRBV5-1|17|NA
CASSLLGQGRSSYEQYF
TGCGCCAGCAGCTTGTTAGGACAGGGGCGCAGCTCCTACGAGCAGTACTTC
>TRBJ1-4|NA|TRBV7-2|14|NA
CASSFAPTNEKLFF
TGTGCCAGCAGCTTTGCCCCAACTAATGAAAAACTGTTTTTT
>TRBJ2-2|TRBD1|TRBV11-1|19|NA
CASSFPAGQGKANTGELFF
TGTGCCAGCAGCTTCCCCGCCGGACAGGGGAAGGCGAACACCGGGGAGCTGTTTTTT
>TRBJ2-5|NA|TRBV6-2/TRBV6-3|14|NA
CASIRTGRRETQYF
TGTGCCAGCATACGAACAGGGAGGCGAGAGACCCAGTACTTC
>TRBJ1-1|NA|TRBV18|14|few
CASSAGQHNTEAFF
TGTGCCAGCTCAGCGGGACAACATAACACTGAAGCTTTCTTT
>TRBJ2-1|NA|TRBV20-1|14|NA
CSAIDRRDYNEQFF
TGCAGTGCAATAGACAGGAGAGATTACAATGAGCAGTTCTTC
>TRBJ1-1|TRBD1|TRBV27|15|NA
CASIAGGLGNTEAFF
TGTGCCAGCATAGCAGGGGGGTTAGGGAACACTGAAGCTTTCTTT
>TRBJ2-4|NA|TRBV2|13|NA
CASRGTAKNIQYF
TGTGCCAGCAGGGGGACGGCAAAAAACATTCAGTACTTC
>TRBJ2-3|TRBD2|TRBV9|17|NA
CASSEREGSWAADTQYF
TGTGCCAGCAGCGAGAGGGAGGGCTCTTGGGCGGCAGATACGCAGTATTTT
>TRBJ1-1|NA|TRBV7-2|15|few
CASSSSGTVNTEAFF
TGTGCCAGCAGCTCTTCAGGGACGGTGAACACTGAAGCTTTCTTT
>TRBJ1-2|NA|TRBV6-5|14|NA
CASSYAKGPYGYTF
TGTGCCAGCAGTTACGCGAAGGGGCCCTATGGCTACACCTTC
>TRBJ2-1|NA|TRBV7-9|15|NA
CATITREWGYNEQFF
TGTGCCACAATCACGAGGGAGTGGGGGTACAATGAGCAGTTCTTC
>TRBJ1-4|NA|TRBV6-1|15|few
CASSAGGATNEKLFF
TGTGCCAGCAGTGCCGGGGGGGCAACTAATGAAAAACTGTTTTTT
>TRBJ2-7|NA|TRBV29-1|12|NA
CSVGGGTYEQYF
TGCAGCGTTGGCGGAGGCACCTACGAGCAGTACTTC
>TRBJ2-1|NA|TRBV29-1|13|NA
CSAGQPLTMKQFF
TGCAGCGCGGGGCAGCCTCTCACAATGAAGCAGTTCTTC
>TRBJ1-6|TRBD1|TRBV4-3|16|few
CASSQGNRGQGSPLHF
TGCGCCAGCAGCCAAGGAAACAGGGGGCAGGGATCACCCCTCCACTTT
>TRBJ2-7|TRBD2|TRBV6-2/TRBV6-3|16|NA
CASSYVSGGVSYEQYF
TGTGCCAGCAGCTACGTGTCGGGGGGGGTCTCCTACGAGCAGTACTTC
>TRBJ1-1|NA|TRBV7-2|14|NA
CATNPPGAGTEAFF
TGTGCCACCAACCCCCCCGGAGCCGGGACTGAAGCTTTCTTT
>TRBJ2-7|NA|TRBV5-5|14|NA
CASSFPRVTYEQYF
TGTGCCAGCAGTTTTCCTAGGGTAACCTACGAGCAGTACTTC
>TRBJ1-2|NA|TRBV7-9|15|NA
CASSYPVAGVYGYTF
TGTGCCAGCAGCTACCCCGTTGCGGGGGTCTATGGCTACACCTTC
>TRBJ2-7|NA|TRBV15|15|few
CATSSRDGGLYEQYF
TGTGCCACCAGCAGCCGGGACGGAGGGCTATACGAGCAGTACTTC